Following are 27 T cell receptor beta chains from one sample sequenced in a study of T cell changes during pregnancy in multiple sclerosis. Produced via immunoSEQ multiplex PCR; TCRdb's table is partial and in-frame only. The sample consists of 80,000 or so clones, roughly 94% of them appearing once. This specimen consisted of peripheral blood, obtained before pregnancy. These receptors all come from a female donor with multiple sclerosis, enrolled in a pregnancy study.

The chain is built from TRBV9 and TRBJ2-2; the D gene is possibly TRBD1 (6 bases). V lost 3 bases to trimming and J lost 1 base, with 13 bases between them. The germline V gene encodes CDR1 SGDLS and CDR2 YYNGEE. CDR3 length: 16 residues. The CDR3 here is CASSAFRGRNTGELFF. The DNA of the CDR3 is TGTGCCAGCAGCGCTTTCAGGGGCCGGAACACCGGGGAGCTGTTTTTT.

This chain connects TRBV19 to TRBJ2-4; maybe TRBD1 (6 bases). The V and J ends lost 4 bases and 4 bases respectively, with 14 bases between them. The V gene's germline CDR1 is LNHDA and CDR2 SQIVND (reference sequence). The CDR3 runs to 15 residues. CDR3 coding DNA: TGTGCCAGTAGTACGACCCAAACAGGGAAAAACATTCAGTACTTC. Encoded protein: CASSTTQTGKNIQYF.

The V call is TRBV14, the J call TRBJ1-2; the D is unclear. V lost 3 bases to trimming and J lost 4 bases, with 6 bases between them. The germline V gene encodes CDR1 SGHDN and CDR2 FVKESK. The CDR3 loop spans 12 amino acids. CDR3 loop: CASSQAAYGYTF. The CDR3 bases are TGTGCCAGCAGCCAGGCGGCCTATGGCTACACCTTC.

This clone is a singleton in its sample. The J gene is TRBJ1-5, the V gene TRBV7-2, with D possibly being TRBD1 (6 bases). Germline CDR1 SGHTA, CDR2 FQGNSA. The CDR3 loop spans 14 amino acids. V was trimmed by 6 bases and J by 0 bases, leaving 9 bases between them. CDR3 sequence reads: CASSRDTSNQPQHF. The CDR3 DNA sequence: TGTGCCAGCAGTCGGGACACTAGCAATCAGCCCCAGCATTTT.

Written as DNA, the CDR3 is TGTGCCATCAGTGAGGCCGCAGGGGTGGGCAATCAGCCCCAGCATTTT. Protein product: CAISEAAGVGNQPQHF. The V gene is TRBV10-3, the J gene TRBJ1-5; possibly TRBD1 for D (6 bases). Germline CDR1 is ENHRY and CDR2 is SYGVKD. The CDR3 runs 16 residues. The V gene lost 2 bases and the J gene lost 2 bases, with 13 bases spanning the gap.

The chain links TRBV18 to TRBJ1-5; TRBD1 is a possible D gene (5 bases). Germline V lookup: CDR1 KGHSH, CDR2 LQKENI. Trimming took off 6 bases at V and 0 bases at J, with 9 bases between the two ends. The CDR3 sequence is 14 residues long. CDR3 nucleotide sequence: TGTGCCAGCTCGCAGGGATATAGCAATCAGCCCCAGCATTTT. This codes for CASSQGYSNQPQHF.

The chain uses TRBV11-2 and TRBJ2-1; 13 nucleotides match TRBD2. The CDR3 has 15 residues. V shed 5 bases and J 8 bases; nucleotides not matched to a gene: 6. The germline V gene encodes CDR1 SGHAT and CDR2 FQNNGV. CDR3: CASSMGLAGLDEQFF. The CDR3, as DNA: TGTGCCAGCAGCATGGGACTAGCGGGATTGGATGAGCAGTTCTTC.

This chain uses TRBV28 with TRBJ1-5; TRBD1 matches at 8 bases. V was pared by 3 bases and J by 5 bases, with 6 bases of the junction left unmatched. From germline, CDR1 is MDHEN and CDR2 SYDVKM. The CDR3 length is 15 residues. DNA of the CDR3: TGTGCCAGCAGTTTGGGACAGGTCGGATATCAGCCCCAGCATTTT. It specifies CASSLGQVGYQPQHF.

This chain uses TRBV6-4 with TRBJ1-1, with D hard to call. Trimming stripped 7 bases from V and 0 bases from J, with 12 bases between. Germline lookup yields CDR1 MRHNA and CDR2 SNTAGT. The CDR3 is made up of 14 amino acids. The CDR3 region is CASINRSMNTEAFF. The CDR3, as DNA: TGTGCCAGCATTAACCGTAGTATGAACACTGAAGCTTTCTTT.

This chain connects TRBV28 to TRBJ1-2; TRBD1 is a possible D gene (6 bases). V dropped 7 bases and J dropped 3 bases, with 12 bases sitting between them. CDR1 MDHEN and CDR2 SYDVKM come from the germline V gene. CDR3 length: 13 residues. CDR3 amino acids: CASTNDRYYGYTF. In DNA, the CDR3 is TGTGCCAGCACTAACGACAGGTACTATGGCTACACCTTC.

The chain joins TRBV15 to TRBJ2-2; 13 positions match TRBD2. Germline V CDR1 and CDR2: LNHNV, YYDKDF (reference sequence). Germline trimming cut 8 bases from V and 3 bases from J; bases unmatched to any gene: 12. This CDR3 spans 18 amino acids. The CDR3 region is CATWGGLAGEGDTGELFF. The CDR3, as DNA: TGTGCCACCTGGGGAGGACTAGCGGGAGAAGGCGACACCGGGGAGCTGTTTTTT.

This chain uses TRBV5-1 with TRBJ1-1; the D gene is possibly TRBD1 (5 bases). CDR3 length: 15 amino acids. Germline V gene sequence: CDR1 SGHRS, CDR2 YFSETQ. Trimming shortened V by 4 bases and J by 0 bases, and 13 bases separated the two germline ends. The CDR3 here is CASSPDSSMNTEAFF. The CDR3 DNA reads TGCGCCAGCAGCCCTGACAGTTCCATGAACACTGAAGCTTTCTTT. The variable domain in full, completed from reference TRBV5-1 and TRBJ1-1, reads KAGVTQTPRYLIKTRGQQVTLSCSPISGHRSVSWYQQTPGQGLQFLFEYFSETQRNKGNFPGRFSGRQFSNSRSEMNVSTLELGDSALYLCASSPDSSMNTEAFFGQGTRLTVV.

The genes are TRBV6-6 and TRBJ1-5; D is possibly TRBD1 (6 bases). This CDR3 contains 13 residues. With 8 bases removed from V and 1 base from J, the gap between germline ends came to 9 bases. CDR1 is MNHNY and CDR2 is SVGAGI in the germline V gene (reference sequence). The CDR3 coding sequence is TGTGCCAGCTCCACAGGGAGCAATCAGCCCCAGCATTTT. Translating it yields CASSTGSNQPQHF.

In its sample, this clone was seen a few times. The V call is TRBV29-1, the J call TRBJ1-3; 8 bases agree with TRBD1. Looked up from germline, CDR1 is SQVTM and CDR2 is ANQGSEA. V lost 7 bases, J lost 4 bases, and 6 bases stayed unmatched. CDR3 length: 13 amino acids. CDR3 coding DNA: TGCAGCGGAAAGACAGGGGCCGGAAACACCATATATTTT. It is translated as CSGKTGAGNTIYF.

This clone was picked up one time. J is TRBJ2-5 and V is TRBV5-1; D may be TRBD2 (6 bases). Trimming removed 0 bases from V and 5 bases from J, with 14 bases in between. Germline loops: CDR1 SGHRS, CDR2 YFSETQ. CDR3 length: 15 amino acids. CDR3 nucleotides: TGCGCCAGCAGCTTGGAAGGCGGGATTTGGGAGACCCAGTACTTC. Its translation: CASSLEGGIWETQYF.

This clone showed up just once. The CDR3 nucleotides read TGTGCCAGCACCTCGGGACTAGCGGACTACAATGAGCAGTTCTTC. Encoded protein: CASTSGLADYNEQFF. This chain links TRBV2 with TRBJ2-1; 11 positions agree with TRBD2. Germline V gene lookup returns CDR1 SNHLY and CDR2 FYNNEI. The junction had 5 bases not matched to a gene; V was cut back by 7 bases and J by 3 bases. CDR3 length: 15 amino acids.

CDR3 amino acids: CASSTIFRDSSNTEAFF. The CDR3 DNA reads as TGTGCCAGCAGCACCATATTCCGGGACTCGTCTAACACTGAAGCTTTCTTT. The genes are TRBV13 and TRBJ1-1, with a tentative D call TRBD1 (5 bases). The CDR3 covers 17 residues. V lost 5 bases, J lost 2 bases, and 21 bases lay in between. CDR1 is PRHDT, CDR2 FYEKMQ, per germline (reference sequence).

The V gene is TRBV6-1, the J gene TRBJ2-7, with 7 bases identical to TRBD2. The CDR3 spans 14 residues. Germline V lookup: CDR1 MNHNS, CDR2 SASEGT. Trimming took 2 bases from V and 6 from J; bases not matched to a gene: 7. The CDR3 region has the DNA TGTGCCAGCAGTGAAAAGGCTAGCGGCCCCGAGCAGTACTTC. Protein sequence: CASSEKASGPEQYF.

The chain links TRBV7-9 to TRBJ1-2; D is unresolved. The CDR3 runs to 12 residues. The V gene's germline CDR1 is SEHNR and CDR2 FQNEAQ (reference sequence). Trimming stripped 5 bases from V and 8 bases from J, with 12 bases between. The CDR3, as DNA: TGTGCCAGCAGCCCTGAAACAATGGGCTACACCTTC. It translates to CASSPETMGYTF.

CDR3 residues: CASRIRDLGRETQYF. DNA of the CDR3: TGTGCCAGCAGGATTCGGGACTTGGGAAGGGAGACCCAGTACTTC. This sequence joins TRBV28 and TRBJ2-5, with a weak D call TRBD2 (6 bases). CDR1 is MDHEN and CDR2 is SYDVKM in the germline V gene. CDR3 size: 15 residues. Trimming cost V 6 bases and J 5 bases, with 19 bases left between them.

The CDR3 spells CASSNPADRGFYNEQFF. In DNA form, the CDR3 reads TGTGCCAGCAGCAACCCAGCCGACAGGGGGTTCTACAATGAGCAGTTCTTC. The V call is TRBV7-9, the J call TRBJ2-1; 9 bases are a match to TRBD1. CDR3 size: 17 residues. The junction had 11 bases not matched to a gene; V was cut back by 5 bases and J by 3 bases. CDR1 and CDR2 from the germline V gene are SEHNR and FQNEAQ (reference sequence).

The gene calls are TRBV9 and TRBJ2-7, with TRBD1 matching 7 bases. This CDR3 has 13 amino acids. V shed 7 bases, J shed 5 bases, and the junction held 9 bases outside the gene matches. The germline gives CDR1 SGDLS, CDR2 YYNGEE. The CDR3 DNA is TGTGCCAGCTCCCGGACAGGTGGCGACGAGCAGTACTTC. Amino acids: CASSRTGGDEQYF.

On this clone itself: The CDR3 ends on some other residue instead of the conserved phenylalanine or tryptophan, so this is likely a read error. No DNA is shown, since the ends of the CDR3 on it are uncertain; the CDR3 is the one TCRdb lists. The rearrangement joins TRBV7-9 to TRBJ2-7; the DNA was not compared with TRBD2, the D call given in the table. The germline CDR1 and CDR2 sequences are SEHNR and FQNEAQ (reference sequence). Both ends counted, the CDR3 spans 14 residues. CDR3 loop: CASSLDPRLAGETR.

V usage is TRBV25-1 and J usage is TRBJ1-5; D might be TRBD1 (6 bases). Germline V gene sequence: CDR1 MGHDK, CDR2 SYGVNS. V was pared by 6 bases and J by 4 bases, with 13 bases between. The CDR3 consists of 14 residues. CDR3 residues: CASSQGWGNQPQHF. In DNA, the CDR3 is TGTGCCAGCAGCCAGGGGTGGGGGAATCAGCCCCAGCATTTT.

V usage is TRBV10-2 and J usage is TRBJ2-7; 7 bases match TRBD2. The CDR3 totals 14 residues. V was pared by 6 bases and J by 2 bases, with 7 bases of the junction left unmatched. Germline V gives CDR1 WSHSY, CDR2 SAAADI. The CDR3 region has the DNA TGCGCCAGCAGAGCCGGCGGGAGAACCTACGAGCAGTACTTC. This sequence encodes CASRAGGRTYEQYF.

This clone was found a few times. V usage is TRBV11-2 and J usage is TRBJ2-7; TRBD2 agrees at 8 bases. After removal of 3 bases from V and 7 bases from J, the junction contained 17 bases not matched to a gene. This CDR3 has 17 amino acids. Per germline, CDR1 SGHAT and CDR2 FQNNGV. CDR3 DNA sequence: TGTGCCAGCAGCTTCGGGGGCTCGTTAGCGGGATTCGAGGAGCAGTACTTC. Protein product: CASSFGGSLAGFEEQYF.

This chain links TRBV30 with TRBJ2-5; TRBD1 matches at 7 bases. Germline loops: CDR1 GTSNPN, CDR2 SVGIG (reference sequence). V dropped 2 bases and J dropped 1; count of bases not matched to a gene: 10. The CDR3 loop spans 16 amino acids. The CDR3: CAWSFLLGGIQETQYF. Written as DNA, the CDR3 is TGTGCCTGGAGTTTTCTACTAGGGGGCATCCAAGAGACCCAGTACTTC.